These 32 T cell receptor beta chains share one sample of origin, sequenced in a study of T cells expressing NK-cell markers. Reanalyzing the 5' RACE reads, TCRdb keeps one entry per CDR3 protein, without DNA. Recorded for this sample: hundreds of thousands of distinct CDR3 sequences. Source material: blood T cells: a sorted CD56 or NKG2C T cell subset, CD4+ or CD8+ T cells, or bulk PBMC T cells (not recorded which). Receptor source: a woman aged 18-70 years in good health.

This chain links TRBV24-1 with TRBJ2-2; TCRdb's assignment of TRBD2 cannot be checked, as there is no DNA. The CDR3 contains 15 residues. CDR1 and CDR2 (germline): KGHDR, SFDVKD. The CDR3 region is CATSDSETRHGELFF.

The chain has TRBV4-1 and TRBJ2-3; as DNA is missing, the TRBD2 call by TCRdb cannot be tested. The germline V gene encodes CDR1 MGHRA and CDR2 YSYEKL. This CDR3 comprises 17 residues. This CDR3 reads CASSHYPAGGDTDTQYF.

CDR3 protein: CASGTNYGYTF. The chain links TRBV5-1 to TRBJ1-2; the TRBD1 assignment by TCRdb is unverifiable without DNA. The CDR3 loop spans 11 amino acids. Germline values: CDR1 SGHRS, CDR2 YFSETQ.

CDR3: CASSPGGLGTYNEQFF. The genes are TRBV28 and TRBJ2-1; TCRdb names TRBD1, which stays unverified in the absence of DNA. Germline V lookup: CDR1 MDHEN, CDR2 SYDVKM. The CDR3 has 16 amino acids.

The chain links TRBV7-9 to TRBJ2-7. The V gene's germline CDR1 is SEHNR and CDR2 FQNEAQ (reference sequence). The CDR3 loop spans 13 amino acids. This CDR3 is CASSLVTSAEQYF.

The CDR3 reads CASSFSPKETQYF. V is TRBV5-6 and J is TRBJ2-5. The germline CDR1 and CDR2 sequences are SGHDT and YYEEEE. The CDR3 covers 13 residues.

V is TRBV20-1 and J is TRBJ1-5. The CDR3 is 13 amino acids. CDR1 is DFQATT and CDR2 is SNEGSKA in the germline V gene (reference sequence). The CDR3 reads CSASDQGNQPQHF.

The chain recombines TRBV11-2 with TRBJ2-1. The CDR3 extends over 15 amino acids. Germline CDR1 reads SGHAT; CDR2 reads FQNNGV. The chain's CDR3 is CASSFRTILNNEQFF.

This sequence joins TRBV19 and TRBJ2-3. The CDR3 is made up of 14 amino acids. The germline CDR1 and CDR2 sequences are LNHDA and SQIVND (reference sequence). The CDR3 spells CASSMEAWRDTQYF.

The chain links TRBV7-2 to TRBJ2-5; as DNA is missing, the TRBD1 call by TCRdb cannot be tested. The V gene's germline CDR1 is SGHTA and CDR2 FQGNSA. This CDR3 spans 14 amino acids. The CDR3 sequence: CASSFTGPGETQYF.

The rearrangement links TRBV15 to TRBJ2-7; TCRdb proposes TRBD2, but this gene call is untestable without DNA. There are 15 residues in the CDR3. CDR1 and CDR2 from the germline V gene are LNHNV and YYDKDF (reference sequence). The CDR3 protein is CATRPSGSGSYEQYF.

The CDR3 sequence is CSAPAGTGGAVQYF. The chain has TRBV20-1 and TRBJ2-7; TCRdb's D call, TRBD1, is unchecked because there is no DNA. The CDR3 runs to 14 residues. Germline V gives CDR1 DFQATT, CDR2 SNEGSKA (reference sequence).

CDR3 protein: CASSLAEAVQETQYF. The rearrangement uses TRBV7-8 and TRBJ2-5. CDR1 is SGHVS and CDR2 is FQNEAQ in the germline V gene. The CDR3 runs 15 residues.

The chain couples TRBV12-5 to TRBJ1-5; the D gene TCRdb calls, TRBD1, cannot be checked with no DNA. The germline V gene encodes CDR1 LGHNT and CDR2 FRNRAP. CDR3 size: 13 residues. The CDR3 is CASGSGQNQPQHF.

CDR3 residues: CASSLNWGASTDTQYF. The chain employs TRBV7-2 and TRBJ2-3. The CDR3 runs 16 residues. Looked up from germline, CDR1 is SGHTA and CDR2 is FQGNSA.

The chain joins TRBV4-3 to TRBJ1-4; the TCRdb D gene call, TRBD1, has no DNA to confirm it. CDR1 LGHNA and CDR2 YSLEER come from the germline V gene. The CDR3 has 17 residues. The CDR3 reads CASSHGTGLGTNEKLFF.

This chain links TRBV15 with TRBJ2-3; TCRdb names TRBD2, which stays unverified in the absence of DNA. Germline CDR1 and CDR2: LNHNV and YYDKDF (reference sequence). This CDR3 has 16 amino acids. The CDR3 sequence: CATSRGLAGITDTQYF.

The chain has TRBV12-3 or TRBV12-4 and TRBJ1-1. The CDR3 is made up of 12 amino acids. The CDR3 region is CASSPLGREAFF.

The chain carries TRBV29-1 and TRBJ2-4; checking the TCRdb D call of TRBD2 is not possible without DNA. From germline, CDR1 is SQVTM and CDR2 ANQGSEA. The CDR3 extends over 16 amino acids. The CDR3 protein is CSVEEPRTLEKNIQYF.

J is TRBJ1-1 and V is TRBV5-1. CDR1 and CDR2 (germline): SGHRS, YFSETQ. The CDR3 is 15 amino acids. The CDR3: CASSLASQGGERAFF.

CDR3 sequence: CASNILAGGVNEQFF. This sequence joins TRBV2 and TRBJ2-1; the D call of TRBD2 rests on TCRdb alone, since no DNA is present to check it. This CDR3 has 15 amino acids. Per the germline V gene, CDR1 is SNHLY and CDR2 is FYNNEI.

The V and J genes are TRBV20-1 and TRBJ2-1. The germline gives CDR1 DFQATT, CDR2 SNEGSKA (reference sequence). This CDR3 has 11 amino acids. The CDR3 is CSAPFGNEQFF.

This chain joins TRBV27 and TRBJ2-1; TCRdb selects TRBD2, and the lack of DNA leaves this call unchecked. The CDR3 runs 15 residues. The germline V gene encodes CDR1 MNHEY and CDR2 SMNVEV (reference sequence). CDR3 sequence: CASSLRASGNHEQFF.

V is TRBV5-6 and J is TRBJ1-1. From germline, CDR1 is SGHDT and CDR2 YYEEEE. This CDR3 has 15 residues. The CDR3 protein is CASSVAAGPNTEAFF. The whole variable domain, remainder taken from reference TRBV5-6 and TRBJ1-1, is DAGVTQSPTHLIKTRGQQVTLRCSPKSGHDTVSWYQQALGQGPQFIFQYYEEEERQRGNFPDRFSGHQFPNYSSELNVNALLLGDSALYLCASSVAAGPNTEAFFGQGTRLTVV.

V gene TRBV12-3 or TRBV12-4 combines with J gene TRBJ1-2; the D gene TCRdb calls, TRBD1, cannot be checked with no DNA. The CDR3 has 13 residues. The CDR3 spells CASSLGGKYGYTF.

This rearrangement joins TRBV18 to TRBJ2-3; TCRdb names TRBD1, which stays unverified in the absence of DNA. The CDR3 covers 15 residues. Germline V gene sequence: CDR1 KGHSH, CDR2 LQKENI. This CDR3 is CASSPAAGGTDTQYF.

The chain links TRBV11-2 to TRBJ2-3; absent DNA, TCRdb's TRBD1 call cannot be checked. Germline loops: CDR1 SGHAT, CDR2 FQNNGV. The CDR3 spans 15 residues. The CDR3 sequence is CASSQTDRVADTQYF.

The chain joins TRBV29-1 to TRBJ1-1. CDR3 length: 14 amino acids. Germline V lookup: CDR1 SQVTM, CDR2 ANQGSEA. CDR3 in amino acids: CSVGRGQSYTEAFF.

The rearrangement uses TRBV7-9 and TRBJ1-1; TCRdb picks TRBD1, but there is no DNA to check that call. CDR1 SEHNR and CDR2 FQNEAQ come from the germline V gene (reference sequence). The CDR3 extends over 13 amino acids. The CDR3 is CASTEAGYTEAFF.

This CDR3 is CSVVPDAYNEQFF. V usage is TRBV29-1 and J usage is TRBJ2-1; the TCRdb call, TRBD1, lacks DNA for checking. Germline V gene sequence: CDR1 SQVTM, CDR2 ANQGSEA. This CDR3 has 13 residues.

The V gene is TRBV24-1, the J gene TRBJ2-3. The CDR3 loop spans 13 amino acids. Germline V CDR1 and CDR2: KGHDR, SFDVKD. CDR3 region: CATSDPNTDTQYF.

This chain joins TRBV9 and TRBJ2-5; with no DNA, the TCRdb D assignment of TRBD1 cannot be verified. The CDR3 covers 16 residues. Germline V gene data show CDR1 as SGDLS and CDR2 as YYNGEE. CDR3 region: CASSVAGNRGQETQYF.